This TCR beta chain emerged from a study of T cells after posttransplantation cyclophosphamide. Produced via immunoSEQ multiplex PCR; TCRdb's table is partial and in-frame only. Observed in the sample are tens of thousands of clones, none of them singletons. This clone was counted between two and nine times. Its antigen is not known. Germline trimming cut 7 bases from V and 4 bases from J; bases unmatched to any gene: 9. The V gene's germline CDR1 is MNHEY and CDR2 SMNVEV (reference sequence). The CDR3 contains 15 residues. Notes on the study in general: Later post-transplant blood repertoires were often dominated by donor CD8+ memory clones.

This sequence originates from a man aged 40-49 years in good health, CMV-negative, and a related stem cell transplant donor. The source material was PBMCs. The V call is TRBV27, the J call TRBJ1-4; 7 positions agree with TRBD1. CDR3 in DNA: TGTGCCAGCAAAAAGGGGGCGCTCGGTAATGAAAAACTGTTTTTT. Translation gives CASKKGALGNEKLFF.